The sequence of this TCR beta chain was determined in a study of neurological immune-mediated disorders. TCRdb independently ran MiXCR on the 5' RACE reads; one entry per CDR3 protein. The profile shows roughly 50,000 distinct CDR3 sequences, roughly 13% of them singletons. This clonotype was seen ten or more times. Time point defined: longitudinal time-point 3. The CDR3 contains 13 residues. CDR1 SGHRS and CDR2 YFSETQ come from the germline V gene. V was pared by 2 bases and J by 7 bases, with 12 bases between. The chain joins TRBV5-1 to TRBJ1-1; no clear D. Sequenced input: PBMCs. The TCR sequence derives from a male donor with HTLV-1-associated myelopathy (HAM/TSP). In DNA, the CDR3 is TGCGCCAGCAGCTTCTGGGAACGGGATGAAGCTTTCTTT. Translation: CASSFWERDEAFF.